These T cell receptor beta chains were read from a single sample in a study of blood T cell repertoires in COVID-19. This table comes from immunoSEQ multiplex PCR, and its TCRdb copy is limited to in-frame clones, with some not included. The sample consists of about 240,000 clones, approximately 90% of them appearing once. The specimen sequenced was PBMCs or T cells enriched from blood (not recorded which). The receptors were sampled from a man in his forties or fifties who had recovered from COVID-19. CDR3s include the opening cysteine and the closing phenylalanine or tryptophan. The D gene is left open where the match is weak.

v_gene,j_gene,d_gene,CDR3nt,CDR3aa
TRBV28,TRBJ1-2,TRBD1,TGTGCCAGCAAAAACCCTGACAGGGTTAGAGGCTACACCTTC,CASKNPDRVRGYTF
TRBV5-8,TRBJ2-1,-,TGTGCCAGCAGCTTGGCCGTAATAGAGCAGTTCTTC,CASSLAVIEQFF
TRBV4-1,TRBJ1-1,TRBD1,TGCGCCAGCAGCAAACAGGGGGACACTGAAGCTTTCTTT,CASSKQGDTEAFF
TRBV11-2,TRBJ2-4,-,TGTGCCAGCAGCTTATCGGGGGCCAAAAACATTCAGTACTTC,CASSLSGAKNIQYF
TRBV7-6,TRBJ2-3,TRBD2,TGTGCCAGCAGCCTAGACGGGGGGGCCGTGGGAGATACGCAGTATTTT,CASSLDGGAVGDTQYF
TRBV19,TRBJ2-1,-,TGTGCCAGTAGTTTGGGAGCTGGGGGGTTATGGGACAATGAGCAGTTCTTC,CASSLGAGGLWDNEQFF
TRBV18,TRBJ2-3,TRBD2,TGTGCCAGCTCACCCGGACTAGCGGGCACGCAGTATTTT,CASSPGLAGTQYF
TRBV12-5,TRBJ1-5,TRBD1,TGTGCTAGTGGCCCAGGGACAGGGGCTGGCAATCAGCCCCAGCATTTT,CASGPGTGAGNQPQHF
TRBV24-1,TRBJ2-3,-,TGTGCCACCAGTGAGGAGGGGAGCTCTAGCACAGATACGCAGTATTTT,CATSEEGSSSTDTQYF
TRBV18,TRBJ2-7,TRBD1,TGTGCCAGCTCACCCCCATCCGGACAGGGGGAGGCCTACGAGCAGTACTTC,CASSPPSGQGEAYEQYF
TRBV9,TRBJ2-2,TRBD1,TGTGCCAGCAGCGAGGACAGGGACGTTTATGGCACCGGGGAGCTGTTTTTT,CASSEDRDVYGTGELFF